This is a list of T cell receptor beta chains from one sample in a study of technical replicates of blood from four donors. Sequenced by immunoSEQ multiplex PCR; TCRdb stores in-frame clones only, minus some. The sample has over 70,000 clones; 95% are singletons. The sequencing sample was made of T cells isolated from PBMCs. The receptors originated from a human donor in good health. CDR3s include the opening cysteine and the closing phenylalanine or tryptophan. A D gene is named only where the DNA matches it firmly. The size field is filled for only some rows; it gives once, few, many or a size class.

v_call,clone_size,d_call,j_call,cdr3_aa,cdr3_nt
TRBV28,.,.,TRBJ2-3,CASSPFTDTQYF,TGTGCCAGCAGTCCCTTCACAGATACGCAGTATTTT
TRBV9,.,.,TRBJ2-7,CASSPGSSYEQYF,TGTGCCAGCAGCCCGGGGTCCTCCTACGAGCAGTACTTC
TRBV4-3,.,.,TRBJ1-1,CASSLRGETEAFF,TGCGCCAGCAGCCTCAGGGGAGAGACTGAAGCTTTCTTT
TRBV4-1,few,.,TRBJ1-1,CASSQARGNTEAFF,TGCGCCAGCAGCCAAGCACGAGGGAACACTGAAGCTTTCTTT
TRBV6-5,.,.,TRBJ1-4,CASSYSTATNEKLFF,TGTGCCAGCAGTTACTCGACAGCAACTAATGAAAAACTGTTTTTT
TRBV13,.,TRBD1,TRBJ1-2,CASSLDRGWGYTF,TGTGCCAGCAGCTTGGACAGGGGTTGGGGCTACACCTTC
TRBV7-3,.,TRBD2,TRBJ2-1,CASSLPSGRPSSYNEQFF,TGTGCCAGCAGCTTACCTAGCGGGAGGCCGAGCTCCTACAATGAGCAGTTCTTC
TRBV2,.,.,TRBJ1-5,CASSFTGLGFSGQPQHF,TGTGCCAGCAGCTTCACAGGGTTGGGGTTCTCTGGTCAGCCCCAGCATTTT
TRBV7-6,.,TRBD1,TRBJ2-1,CASSPNRGLEQFF,TGTGCCAGCAGCCCCAACAGGGGGCTTGAGCAGTTCTTC
TRBV19,.,.,TRBJ2-7,CASSIDISGSSYEQYF,TGTGCCAGTAGTATAGATATCTCAGGTAGCTCCTACGAGCAGTACTTC
TRBV6-1,.,TRBD2,TRBJ2-5,CASSEPTSGTFKTQYF,TGTGCCAGCAGTGAACCTACTAGCGGGACTTTTAAGACCCAGTACTTC
TRBV27,.,.,TRBJ1-1,CASSLYSPNTEAFF,TGTGCCAGCAGTTTATATAGCCCGAACACTGAAGCTTTCTTT
TRBV5-6,.,TRBD1,TRBJ1-2,CASRDRGLGYTF,TGTGCCAGCAGGGACAGGGGGTTAGGCTACACCTTC
TRBV4-1,.,TRBD1,TRBJ1-2,CASSHLTGKNYGYTF,TGCGCCAGCAGCCATTTGACAGGGAAGAACTATGGCTACACCTTC
TRBV7-9,.,.,TRBJ1-3,CASEGTGNTIYF,TGTGCCAGCGAGGGTACGGGAAACACCATATATTTT
TRBV18,.,.,TRBJ1-4,CASSPREPNEKLFF,TGTGCCAGCTCACCTCGGGAACCTAATGAAAAACTGTTTTTT
TRBV19,.,.,TRBJ1-4,CASSMSGVPATNEKLFF,TGTGCCAGTAGTATGTCTGGAGTCCCCGCAACTAATGAAAAACTGTTTTTT
TRBV28,.,.,TRBJ1-1,CASSEISVNTEAFF,TGTGCCAGCAGTGAAATTTCGGTGAACACTGAAGCTTTCTTT
TRBV29-1,once,TRBD2,TRBJ2-1,CSVEDIGGRALPNEQFF,TGCAGCGTTGAAGATATCGGCGGGAGGGCCCTACCCAATGAGCAGTTCTTC
TRBV2,.,TRBD1,TRBJ2-5,CASRAGGSETQYF,TGTGCCAGCAGGGCAGGGGGCTCGGAGACCCAGTACTTC
TRBV21-1,once,.,TRBJ1-2,CASSKVREGYGYTF,TGTGCCAGCAGCAAAGTTCGGGAAGGCTATGGCTACACCTTC
TRBV19,few,.,TRBJ1-1,CASTVRGSNTEAFF,TGTGCCAGTACGGTAAGGGGATCGAACACTGAAGCTTTCTTT
TRBV13,.,.,TRBJ2-1,CASSPRRGAPSYNEQFF,TGTGCCAGCAGCCCACGCCGGGGGGCTCCCTCCTACAATGAGCAGTTCTTC
TRBV30,once,.,TRBJ2-3,CAWTSSTDTQYF,TGTGCCTGGACTTCTTCCACAGATACGCAGTATTTT
TRBV19,.,TRBD1,TRBJ1-2,CASSGGTGAPRQSYTF,TGTGCCAGTAGTGGTGGAACAGGGGCGCCGCGCCAGAGCTACACCTTC
TRBV27,.,.,TRBJ2-3,CASSRREADTQYF,TGTGCCAGCAGCAGGAGGGAGGCAGATACGCAGTATTTT
TRBV5-8,.,TRBD2,TRBJ2-5,CASSLEGFASGPYQETQYF,TGTGCCAGCAGCTTGGAAGGTTTTGCTAGCGGTCCTTACCAAGAGACCCAGTACTTC
TRBV9,once,.,TRBJ1-4,CASSTPGLHEKLFF,TGTGCCAGCAGCACCCCGGGACTACACGAAAAACTGTTTTTT
TRBV7-3,.,.,TRBJ1-1,CASSLSSGNTEAFF,TGTGCCAGCAGCTTATCCTCCGGGAACACTGAAGCTTTCTTT
TRBV5-5,.,.,TRBJ2-1,CASSFRLPLGNEQFF,TGTGCCAGCAGCTTTCGACTACCGCTGGGCAATGAGCAGTTCTTC
TRBV30,.,.,TRBJ1-4,CAWIPGLNFPATNEKLFF,TGTGCCTGGATTCCGGGACTGAACTTCCCTGCAACTAATGAAAAACTGTTTTTT
TRBV2,.,TRBD2,TRBJ2-7,CASRPTSGGSYEQYF,TGTGCCAGCAGACCCACTAGCGGGGGATCCTACGAGCAGTACTTC
TRBV6-5,once,.,TRBJ2-6,CASSYPRGSGANVLTF,TGTGCCAGCAGTTACCCCCGGGGGTCCGGGGCCAACGTCCTGACTTTC
TRBV7-8,.,.,TRBJ1-2,CASSPDSPAMVTF,TGTGCCAGCAGCCCCGACAGTCCCGCAATGGTAACCTTC
TRBV11-2,.,TRBD2,TRBJ2-7,CASSLAGGLTYEQYF,TGTGCCAGCAGCTTAGCGGGAGGACTTACCTACGAGCAGTACTTC
TRBV11-2,.,TRBD2,TRBJ2-3,CASSGTSGLTDTQYF,TGTGCCAGCAGCGGAACTAGCGGTCTCACAGATACGCAGTATTTT
TRBV7-2,.,TRBD2,TRBJ2-7,CASSPSGLGNYEQYF,TGTGCCAGCAGCCCCTCTGGACTAGGGAACTACGAGCAGTACTTC
TRBV7-9,once,TRBD2,TRBJ2-1,CASSLLAGDGNEQFF,TGTGCCAGCAGCTTACTAGCGGGAGATGGTAATGAGCAGTTCTTC
TRBV6-1,.,.,TRBJ1-5,CGIKGPGLNQPQHF,TGTGGAATCAAGGGGCCCGGCCTCAATCAGCCCCAGCATTTT
TRBV5-4,.,TRBD1,TRBJ1-1,CASSYPGGQPMNTEAFF,TGTGCCAGCAGCTACCCAGGGGGCCAGCCCATGAACACTGAAGCTTTCTTT
TRBV4-3,.,TRBD2,TRBJ2-3,CASSPRLAGGERRPYTQYF,TGCGCCAGCAGCCCTAGACTAGCGGGAGGCGAAAGGAGACCATATACGCAGTATTTT
TRBV27,.,.,TRBJ2-1,CASSFALGSSNEQFF,TGTGCCAGCAGTTTCGCCCTAGGTAGCTCCAATGAGCAGTTCTTC
TRBV5-8,once,.,TRBJ2-4,CASSLLEGIQYF,TGTGCCAGCAGCTTGCTGGAGGGGATTCAGTACTTC
TRBV5-1,.,.,TRBJ2-1,CASSLAGKPNEQFF,TGCGCCAGCAGCTTGGCCGGGAAACCCAATGAGCAGTTCTTC
TRBV5-6,.,.,TRBJ2-3,CASSLSPYTEHTDTQYF,TGTGCCAGCAGCTTGTCTCCCTACACAGAGCACACAGATACGCAGTATTTT